The clone carrying this T cell receptor beta chain was detected once. The CDR3 runs 14 residues. CDR1 is LGHDT, CDR2 YNNKEL, per germline (reference sequence). Trimming shortened V by 1 base and J by 1 base, and 7 bases separated the two germline ends. TCRdb keeps only in-frame clones here, not all; method: immunoSEQ multiplex PCR. Here the sample spans some 120,000 clones, roughly 90% being singletons. This sample was included in a study of blood T cell repertoires in COVID-19. This clonotype originated in a man aged 45 to 65 with active COVID-19. The chain carries TRBV3-1 (or the pseudogene TRBV3-2) and TRBJ1-1, with D maybe TRBD1 (5 bases). Sequencing input: peripheral blood. CDR3 residues: CASSQGGGNTEAFF. The CDR3, as DNA: TGTGCCAGCAGCCAAGGGGGGGGGAACACTGAAGCTTTCTTT.